This T cell receptor beta chain was identified in a study of T cells in Graves' hyperthyroidism and ophthalmopathy. Whole-study findings and limits: In the blood, most expanded thyroid clonotypes above 0.001 appeared as well. Classification by a 13 V-J model distinguished ophthalmopathy from stable hyperthyroidism.

It was approximately 9.4 ml of fresh peripheral blood that supplied the PBMCs. TCR beta CDR3 regions were amplified from RNA. HTBI primers were used for first-round RT-PCR of the TCR CDR3. Each CDR3 protein gets one entry after TCRdb re-called the multiplex PCR reads with MiXCR. The table lists about 350,000 distinct CDR3 sequences, about 16% of them singletons, with approximately 19% in the top ten. This clonotype was counted between two and nine times. Its antigen is unknown. The TCR originated in a woman aged 60-70 years with Graves' ophthalmopathy. Specimen: blood.

The DNA of the CDR3 is TGCAGTGCCTTCTCCACACGGTCCGGGAGAAGGGCGGATGAGCAGTTCTTC. Protein: CSAFSTRSGRRADEQFF. The genes are TRBV20-1 and TRBJ2-1, with D tentatively TRBD2 (6 bases). The CDR3 sequence is 17 residues long. With 6 bases removed from V and 8 bases from J, the gap between germline ends came to 29 bases. CDR1 DFQATT and CDR2 SNEGSKA come from the germline V gene (reference sequence).